The present T cell receptor beta chain was sequenced within a study of blood T cell repertoires in COVID-19. Study summary: The United States, Italy and Spain provided the acute and convalescent COVID-19 samples.

This table comes from immunoSEQ multiplex PCR, and its TCRdb copy is limited to in-frame clones, with some not included. The sample shows about 280,000 clones, roughly 80% of them seen only once. This CDR3 region has 16 residues. The germline gives CDR1 SGHDN, CDR2 FVKESK. Deletions cut 1 base from V and 4 bases from J, with 16 bases between. The J gene is TRBJ1-2, the V gene TRBV14; no clear D gene. Source material: PBMCs or T cells enriched from blood (not recorded which). This receptor was identified in a man between 40 and 49 years old who had been exposed to COVID-19. CDR3 sequence: CASSQAYGERFYGYTF. The CDR3 DNA reads TGTGCCAGCAGCCAAGCTTACGGAGAAAGGTTCTATGGCTACACCTTC.